The 11 T cell receptor beta chains given below trace back to one sample, sequenced in a study of blood T cell repertoires in COVID-19. Some clones are missing from TCRdb's copy, which holds only in-frame ones; the method was immunoSEQ multiplex PCR. The sample has 15,000 to 20,000 clones; approximately 90% are singletons. Sequenced input: peripheral blood. The receptors originated from a human donor in a cohort sampled during active COVID-19.

This clone came up a few times. The CDR3 sequence: CASSLNRGQNYGYTF. The CDR3, as DNA: TGTGCCAGCAGCCTGAACAGGGGGCAGAACTATGGCTACACCTTC. The gene calls are TRBV3-1 (or the pseudogene TRBV3-2) and TRBJ1-2; 9 bases are a match to TRBD1. CDR3 size: 15 residues. In germline, CDR1 is LGHDT, CDR2 YNNKEL (reference sequence). V gave up 4 bases and J gave up 2 bases; unmatched junction bases: 5.

J is TRBJ2-5 and V is TRBV2; 7 bases are a match to TRBD1. The CDR3 is 15 amino acids. V dropped 4 bases and J dropped 1; count of bases not matched to a gene: 6. The germline gives CDR1 SNHLY, CDR2 FYNNEI. CDR3 in amino acids: CASSGTGVVQETQYF. The CDR3 coding sequence is TGTGCCAGCAGTGGCACAGGGGTGGTCCAAGAGACCCAGTACTTC.

The chain uses TRBV5-1 and TRBJ2-2; 11 bases fit TRBD2. Germline V gene lookup returns CDR1 SGHRS and CDR2 YFSETQ. CDR3 size: 17 residues. With V trimmed by 1 base and J by 6 bases, 8 bases remained unmatched. The CDR3 DNA is TGCGCCAGCAGCTTGTCTCTAGCGGGGGGCGGCGCCGGGGAGCTGTTTTTT. This sequence encodes CASSLSLAGGGAGELFF.

The chain has TRBV19 and TRBJ2-1; the match to TRBD1 covers 10 bases. The CDR3 is 15 residues long. V lost 4 bases and J lost 7; bases outside the gene matches: 7. CDR1 is LNHDA and CDR2 is SQIVND in the germline V gene (reference sequence). CDR3 protein: CASSTRTGGPNEQFF. The CDR3 DNA reads TGTGCCAGTAGTACGAGGACAGGGGGTCCAAATGAGCAGTTCTTC.

The count of this clone is one. J is TRBJ1-4 and V is TRBV5-4; D possibly corresponds to TRBD1 (6 bases). Trimming removed 6 bases at V and 4 bases at J, with 16 bases between. CDR3 size: 15 residues. CDR1 and CDR2 from the germline V gene are SGHNT and YYREEE (reference sequence). This chain's CDR3 is CASTQKQGYNEKLFF. The CDR3 coding sequence is TGTGCCAGCACCCAAAAACAGGGATATAATGAAAAACTGTTTTTT.

The chain recombines TRBV24-1 with TRBJ2-1; a weak D match, TRBD2 (6 bases). The germline gives CDR1 KGHDR, CDR2 SFDVKD. The CDR3 totals 15 residues. Trimming left V 5 bases short and J 2 bases short, with 12 bases between. CDR3 sequence: CATSGSGGAYNEQFF. DNA for the CDR3: TGTGCCACCAGTGGCTCCGGGGGAGCCTACAATGAGCAGTTCTTC.

This clone was counted once. V and J are TRBV11-2 and TRBJ1-5, with D possibly TRBD1 on 5 matching bases. This CDR3 contains 15 residues. The V gene's germline CDR1 is SGHAT and CDR2 FQNNGV. The V end was cut by 1 base, the J end by 5 bases, with 12 bases between. The CDR3 DNA reads TGTGCCAGCAGCTTAGGGATTGGGGCCTATCAGCCCCAGCATTTT. Protein: CASSLGIGAYQPQHF.

The rearrangement joins TRBV3-1 (or the pseudogene TRBV3-2) to TRBJ1-2; no firm D call. V was clipped by 7 bases and J by 7 bases, with 13 bases between them. Germline loops: CDR1 LGHDT, CDR2 YNNKEL (reference sequence). CDR3 length equals 12 residues. The CDR3 coding sequence is TGTGCCAGCACCCCCGGGGAGGGTGGCTACACCTTC. Its translation is CASTPGEGGYTF.

The gene calls are TRBV7-8 and TRBJ1-1; maybe TRBD1 (6 bases). V was cut by 0 bases and J by 1 base, with 9 bases left in between. Germline CDR1 SGHVS, CDR2 FQNEAQ. The CDR3 is 15 amino acids. CDR3 amino acids: CASSLASGANTEAFF. CDR3 bases: TGTGCCAGCAGCTTAGCTTCAGGGGCGAACACTGAAGCTTTCTTT.

This chain links TRBV27 with TRBJ2-3; TRBD1 matches at 7 bases. CDR1 and CDR2 from the germline V gene are MNHEY and SMNVEV (reference sequence). The CDR3 length is 15 residues. Unmatched junction bases numbered 5, after V lost 2 bases and J lost 3 bases. CDR3 protein: CASSLLRQGTDTQYF. In nucleotides, the CDR3 is TGTGCCAGCAGTTTACTTCGACAGGGTACAGATACGCAGTATTTT.

The count of this clone is one. The CDR3 sequence is CASSLGAGTGRVGEQYF. The DNA of the CDR3 is TGTGCCAGCAGCTTAGGGGCCGGGACAGGGAGGGTAGGTGAGCAGTACTTC. This chain connects TRBV13 to TRBJ2-7; 9 nucleotides line up with TRBD1. This CDR3 is built from 17 residues. Per germline, CDR1 PRHDT and CDR2 FYEKMQ (reference sequence). J lost 7 bases, V lost 0 bases, and 13 bases had no gene match.